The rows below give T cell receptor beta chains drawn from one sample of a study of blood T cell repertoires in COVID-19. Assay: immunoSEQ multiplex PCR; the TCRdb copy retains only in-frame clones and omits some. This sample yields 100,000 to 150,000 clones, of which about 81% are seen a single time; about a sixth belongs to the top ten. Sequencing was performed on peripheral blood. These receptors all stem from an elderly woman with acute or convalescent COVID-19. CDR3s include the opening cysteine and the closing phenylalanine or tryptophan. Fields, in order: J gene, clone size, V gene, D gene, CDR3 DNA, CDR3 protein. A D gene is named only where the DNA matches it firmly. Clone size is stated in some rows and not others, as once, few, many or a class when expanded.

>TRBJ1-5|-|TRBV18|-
TGTGCCAGCTCGCGAACCCAGGGGCGGTGGCAGCCCCAGCATTTT
CASSRTQGRWQPQHF
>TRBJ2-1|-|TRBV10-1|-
TGCGCCAGCAGTAGACAGCGCCCTAGCTCCTACAATGAGCAGTTCTTC
CASSRQRPSSYNEQFF
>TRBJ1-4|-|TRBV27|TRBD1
TGTGCCAGCAGTTTATCTGGCAGGGGGCGAGAAAAACTGTTTTTT
CASSLSGRGREKLFF
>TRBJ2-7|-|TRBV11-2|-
TGTGCCAGCAGCCCCCCCGTAGCGTACTACGAGCAGTACTTC
CASSPPVAYYEQYF
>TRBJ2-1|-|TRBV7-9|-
TGTGCCAGCAGCTTAGTTGGACAAGAGCAGTTCTTC
CASSLVGQEQFF
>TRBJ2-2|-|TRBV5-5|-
TGTGCCAGCAGCTTTCCCCAGGGCACCGGGGAGCTGTTTTTT
CASSFPQGTGELFF
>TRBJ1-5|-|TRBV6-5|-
TGTGCCAGCAGAAACACAGGGTCCGGGAATCAGCCCCAGCATTTT
CASRNTGSGNQPQHF
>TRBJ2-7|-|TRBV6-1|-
TGTGCCAGCAGTGAAGCCCTGACTGGGAGGTACGAGCAGTACTTC
CASSEALTGRYEQYF
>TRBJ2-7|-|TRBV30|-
TGTGCCTGGAAGGTAAGGGGCTCCTACGAGCAGTACTTC
CAWKVRGSYEQYF
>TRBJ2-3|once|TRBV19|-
TGTGCCAGTGGGAGGGGGGGGCCCTACACAGATACGCAGTATTTT
CASGRGGPYTDTQYF
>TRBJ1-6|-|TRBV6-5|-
TGTGCCAGCAGTTACGTCGCAGGGAAGAGGTCACCCCTCCACTTT
CASSYVAGKRSPLHF
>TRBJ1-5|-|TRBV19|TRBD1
TGTGCCAGTAGTGGGTCGACAGGGGGCAATCAGCCCCAGCATTTT
CASSGSTGGNQPQHF
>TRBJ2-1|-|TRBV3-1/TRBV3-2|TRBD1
TGTGCCAGCAAAGGCGCCGGGACAGGGGCCAATGAGCAGTTCTTC
CASKGAGTGANEQFF
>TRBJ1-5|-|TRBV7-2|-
TGTGCCAGCAGCTTACGGGATCAGCCCCAGCATTTT
CASSLRDQPQHF
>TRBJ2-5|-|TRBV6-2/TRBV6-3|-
TGTGCCAGCACCCCTTGGACAGTTAGAGAGACCCAGTACTTC
CASTPWTVRETQYF
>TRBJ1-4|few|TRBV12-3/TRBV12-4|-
TGTGCCAGCATGGCAAATGAAAAACTGTTTTTT
CASMANEKLFF
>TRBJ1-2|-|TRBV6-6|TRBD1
TGTGCCAGCAGTCGTACCCTCAGACGGGACAGAGCTAACTATGGCTACACCTTC
CASSRTLRRDRANYGYTF
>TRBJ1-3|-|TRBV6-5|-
TGTGCCAGCAGTTACCTAAACACCATATATTTT
CASSYLNTIYF
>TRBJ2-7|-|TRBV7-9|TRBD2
TGTGCCAGCAGCACCGGGACTAGCGGGGGCTACGAGCAGTACTTC
CASSTGTSGGYEQYF
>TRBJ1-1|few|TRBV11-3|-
TGTGCCAGCAGCTTAGCATTCGGGAGGGCCCCTGAAGCTTTCTTT
CASSLAFGRAPEAFF
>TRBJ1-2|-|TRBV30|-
TGTGCCTGGAGTGTAGACAACAGGGTCTATGGCTACACCTTC
CAWSVDNRVYGYTF
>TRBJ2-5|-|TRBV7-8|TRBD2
TGTGCCAGCAACGAAAGGACTAGCGGGGGGCGGTACCAAGAGACCCAGTACTTC
CASNERTSGGRYQETQYF
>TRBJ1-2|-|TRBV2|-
TGTGCCAGCAGTGGCCAGGTGGTTTGGGGGCCTGGCTACACCTTC
CASSGQVVWGPGYTF
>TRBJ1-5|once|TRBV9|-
TGTGCCAGCAGCGTAGGAGGACTGTCAAATCAGCCCCAGCATTTT
CASSVGGLSNQPQHF
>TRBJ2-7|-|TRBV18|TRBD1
TGTGCCAGCTCACCCTCGGGGGGGACAGGGGGCTACGAGCAGTACTTC
CASSPSGGTGGYEQYF
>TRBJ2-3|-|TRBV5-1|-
TGCGCCAGCAGCCTCGGGACTGGCACAGATACGCAGTATTTT
CASSLGTGTDTQYF
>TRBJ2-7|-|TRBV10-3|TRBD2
TGTGCCATCAGTGGGACTAGCGGCGAGCAGTACTTC
CAISGTSGEQYF
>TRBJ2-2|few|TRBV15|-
TGTGCCACCAGCAGAGATCGGCGGGGTCGGACCGGGGAGCTGTTTTTT
CATSRDRRGRTGELFF